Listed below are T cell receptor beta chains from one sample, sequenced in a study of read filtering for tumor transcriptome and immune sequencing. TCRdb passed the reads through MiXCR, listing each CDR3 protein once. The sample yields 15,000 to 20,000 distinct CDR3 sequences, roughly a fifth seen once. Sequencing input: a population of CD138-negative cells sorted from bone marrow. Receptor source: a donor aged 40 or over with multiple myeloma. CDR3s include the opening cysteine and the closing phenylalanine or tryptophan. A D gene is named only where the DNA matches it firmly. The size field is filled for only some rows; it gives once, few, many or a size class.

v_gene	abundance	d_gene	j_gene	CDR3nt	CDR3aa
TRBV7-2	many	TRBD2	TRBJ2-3	TGTGCCAGCAGCTCCCTAGCGGGATTCGGCACAGATACGCAGTATTTT	CASSSLAGFGTDTQYF
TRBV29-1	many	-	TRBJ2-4	TGCAGCGTTAGGGAGGCGCTAGCCAAAAACATTCAGTACTTC	CSVREALAKNIQYF
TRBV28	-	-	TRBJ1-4	TGTGCCAGCAGTCTACGTCCGGGACAAGGAGATGAAAAACTGTTTTTT	CASSLRPGQGDEKLFF
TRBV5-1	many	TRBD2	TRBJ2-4	TGCGCCAGCAGATGGACTAGCGGGAGCATCATTCAGTACTTC	CASRWTSGSIIQYF
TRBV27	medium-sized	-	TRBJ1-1	TGTGCCAGCAGTTCTATTACAGGGACCCGAAACACTGAAGCTTTCTTT	CASSSITGTRNTEAFF
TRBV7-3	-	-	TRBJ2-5	TGTGCCAGCAGCTTGGACGGGGGAGAGACCCAGTACTTC	CASSLDGGETQYF
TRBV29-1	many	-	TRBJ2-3	TGCAGCGTTCCAGGGACCGTCACAGATACGCAGTATTTT	CSVPGTVTDTQYF
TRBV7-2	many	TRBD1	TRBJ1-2	TGTGCCAGCAGCTTAGAGCCCAGGGACAGGGGAGACGGCTACACCTTC	CASSLEPRDRGDGYTF
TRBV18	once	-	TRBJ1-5	TGTGCCAGCTCACGAGGAAGGGGCGAGCAGCCCCAGCATTTT	CASSRGRGEQPQHF
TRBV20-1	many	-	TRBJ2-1	TGCAGTGCTAGATGGTACAGGGCCTACAATGAGCAGTTCTTC	CSARWYRAYNEQFF
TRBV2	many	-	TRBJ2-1	TGTGCCAGCACCATGGGGTCTAGTCTAATCCATGAGCAGTTCTTC	CASTMGSSLIHEQFF
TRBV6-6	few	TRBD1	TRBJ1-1	TGTGCCAGCAGGATAGGGACAGAAGGTTTCTTT	CASRIGTEGFF
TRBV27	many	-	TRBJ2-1	TGTGCCAGCAGTTTAATTTCAGGTCGTGAGCAGTTCTTC	CASSLISGREQFF
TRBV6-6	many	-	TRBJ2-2	TGTGCCAGCAGGCCTTCCACCCCCGGGTTTAGAGGTTCCGGGGAGCTGTTTTTT	CASRPSTPGFRGSGELFF
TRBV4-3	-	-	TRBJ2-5	TGCGCCAGCAGCCAAGAGGCCACAGGGTCACCGCTTCAGACCCAGTACTTC	CASSQEATGSPLQTQYF
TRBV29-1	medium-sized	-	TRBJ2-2	TGCAGCGTTGAAGATCTGGAACAGCTAGGGGAGCTGTTTTTT	CSVEDLEQLGELFF
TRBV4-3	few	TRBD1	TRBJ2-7	TGCGCCAGCAGCCGAGATAGGACAGGTTTTTTCGAGCAGTACTTC	CASSRDRTGFFEQYF
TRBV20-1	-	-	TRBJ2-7	TGCAGTGCTAGAGATATCTACGAGCAGTACTTC	CSARDIYEQYF
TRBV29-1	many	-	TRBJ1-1	TGCAGCGCCAGGGACGCTGAAGCTTTCTTT	CSARDAEAFF
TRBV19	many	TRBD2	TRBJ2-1	TGTGCCAGTAGTCGGGGGGGCAGGTCGTTTTACAATGAGCAGTTCTTC	CASSRGGRSFYNEQFF
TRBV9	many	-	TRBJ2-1	TGTGCCAGCAGCGTCGCCGAAGATGAGCAGTTCTTC	CASSVAEDEQFF
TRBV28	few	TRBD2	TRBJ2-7	TGTGCCAGCAGTTTCAACCCGGGACTAGCGGCCCACGAGCAGTACTTC	CASSFNPGLAAHEQYF
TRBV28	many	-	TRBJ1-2	TGTGCCAGCAGTTTAGATATGGGGCTTAACTATGGCTACACCTTC	CASSLDMGLNYGYTF
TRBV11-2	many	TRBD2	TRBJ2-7	TGTGCCAGCAGCTTATCGGGGGGCTACGAGCAGTACTTC	CASSLSGGYEQYF
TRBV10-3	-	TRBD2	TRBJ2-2	TGTGCCATCAGTGAGGTCCTAGCGGGAGTCATCGGGGAGCTGTTTTTT	CAISEVLAGVIGELFF
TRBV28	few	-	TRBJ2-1	TGTGCCAGCAGAACTCCGGGGGTAAATGAGCAGTTCTTC	CASRTPGVNEQFF
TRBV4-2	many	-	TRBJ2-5	TGTGCCAGCAGCCAAGATCCCAGCGGAGGGGGCCAAGAGACCCAGTACTTC	CASSQDPSGGGQETQYF
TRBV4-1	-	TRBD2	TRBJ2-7	TGCGCCAGCAGCATACGAGCGGGAGAGAGCTCCTACGAGCAGTACTTC	CASSIRAGESSYEQYF
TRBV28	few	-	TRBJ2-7	TGTGCCAGCACTTCTTTCGGCTCCACCTACGAGCAGTACTTC	CASTSFGSTYEQYF